Below are 10 T cell receptor beta chains sequenced from a single sample in a study of shared clonotypes between healthy human individuals. The method was immunoSEQ multiplex PCR; TCRdb's version includes in-frame clones alone and lacks a portion of them. The table includes millions of clones, 80% to 95% detected once. Input material: naive CD4+ T cells from PBMCs. Subset specified: CD45RA+ positively selected. These receptors all stem from a man between 18 and 29 years old in good health. Some clones in this sample may be carry-over from other donors' samples.

The chain links TRBV9 to TRBJ2-5; 8 bases match TRBD1. The end of the DNA is better explained by TRBJ2-7, so the J call may be wrong. This CDR3 comprises 15 residues. The germline V gene has CDR1 SGDLS and CDR2 YYNGEE. The CDR3 region has the DNA TGTGCCAGCAGCGTACGGGGCAGGGGGCTGAGCGAGCAGTACTTC. It yields the protein CASSVRGRGLSEQYF.

The chain uses TRBV28 and TRBJ2-3; D possibly uses TRBD1 or TRBD2 (5 bases each). Germline V lookup: CDR1 MDHEN, CDR2 SYDVKM. Trimming took 4 bases from V and 5 from J, leaving 28 bases between them. The CDR3 contains 19 residues. This CDR3 is CASSSVGPGRQSPGDTQYF. The CDR3 nucleotides read TGTGCCAGCAGTTCAGTGGGGCCGGGACGGCAATCACCGGGAGATACGCAGTATTTT.

This chain links TRBV27 with TRBJ2-2; TRBD2 agrees at 7 bases. Germline V gives CDR1 MNHEY, CDR2 SMNVEV (reference sequence). The CDR3 has 17 residues. J was trimmed by 3 bases and V by 2 bases; bases with no gene match: 9. The CDR3 spells CASSLRTSSGYTGELFF. CDR3 DNA sequence: TGTGCCAGCAGTTTACGAACGTCTAGCGGATACACCGGGGAGCTGTTTTTT.

The V gene is TRBV5-1, the J gene TRBJ2-2; D perhaps matches TRBD2 (6 bases). Trimming shortened V by 5 bases and J by 2 bases, and 16 bases separated the two germline ends. The germline V gene encodes CDR1 SGHRS and CDR2 YFSETQ. The CDR3 is made up of 16 amino acids. Written as DNA, the CDR3 is TGCGCCAGCAGATCCGCCGGGACTTCCAACACCGGGGAGCTGTTTTTT. Its protein is CASRSAGTSNTGELFF.

The chain joins TRBV4-3 to TRBJ2-3; 10 bases are a match to TRBD2. The CDR3 spans 16 residues. Trimming took 1 base from V and 4 from J; bases not matched to a gene: 5. CDR1 LGHNA and CDR2 YSLEER come from the germline V gene. The CDR3 protein is CASSQGLAGVPDTQYF. CDR3 coding DNA: TGCGCCAGCAGCCAAGGGCTAGCGGGAGTCCCAGATACGCAGTATTTT.

The rearrangement uses TRBV5-1 and TRBJ2-6; unclear D gene. The V gene lost 5 bases and the J gene lost 0 bases, with 6 bases spanning the gap. Germline CDR1 and CDR2: SGHRS and YFSETQ. The CDR3 covers 14 residues. The CDR3 region is CASRGISGANVLTF. The CDR3 region has the DNA TGCGCCAGCAGGGGGATCTCTGGGGCCAACGTCCTGACTTTC.

This clone is a singleton in its sample. The chain couples TRBV2 to TRBJ2-1, with D maybe TRBD1 (5 bases). Between the trimmed V and J ends, which lost 6 bases and 2 bases, there was a span of 17 bases. The germline V gene has CDR1 SNHLY and CDR2 FYNNEI. The CDR3 loop spans 16 amino acids. DNA of the CDR3: TGTGCCAGCAGGGAGTTACGGCAGGGTACCTACAATGAGCAGTTCTTC. This codes for CASRELRQGTYNEQFF.

The rearrangement joins TRBV2 to TRBJ2-3, with 7 bases identical to TRBD2. V lost 11 bases, J lost 6 bases, and 8 bases stayed unmatched. CDR3 size: 12 residues. The germline CDR1 and CDR2 sequences are SNHLY and FYNNEI. CDR3 nucleotides: TGTGCCCGACGGAGGGGAGGGGATACGCAGTATTTT. Protein sequence: CARRRGGDTQYF.

V and J are TRBV7-9 and TRBJ2-7; 8 positions match TRBD1. In germline, CDR1 is SEHNR, CDR2 FQNEAQ (reference sequence). With 6 bases clipped from V and 5 bases from J, the junction kept 9 bases outside the gene matches. This CDR3 has 14 amino acids. CDR3 nucleotides: TGTGCCAGCAGGAAAGACAGGGGAAGGCACGAGCAGTACTTC. Translation gives CASRKDRGRHEQYF.

The rearrangement joins TRBV15 to TRBJ2-7; tentative D call: TRBD1 (5 bases). CDR3 size: 14 residues. V dropped 8 bases and J dropped 2 bases, with 16 bases sitting between them. CDR1 and CDR2 (germline): LNHNV, YYDKDF (reference sequence). The CDR3 DNA follows: TGTGCCACCGGATCAGGGTTGGGGCCCTACGAGCAGTACTTC. This gives the protein CATGSGLGPYEQYF.